The 16 T cell receptor beta chains given below trace back to one sample, sequenced in a study of T cells after yellow fever vaccination. MiXCR, run by TCRdb on the 5' RACE reads, gives a single entry per CDR3 protein. The sample records more than 300,000 distinct CDR3 sequences, around 6.8% being singletons. The sample in question was PBMCs, obtained roughly seven weeks after the first yellow fever vaccination. The receptors shown here come from a man aged 18 to 30 who received the YFV17D yellow fever vaccine.

This clonotype was picked up many times. The CDR3 sequence: CSASSEAAYIQYF. The CDR3 nucleotides are TGCAGTGCTAGCTCAGAGGCCGCGTACATTCAGTACTTC. V usage is TRBV20-1 and J usage is TRBJ2-4; D ambiguous. This CDR3 has 13 residues. Germline V gene data show CDR1 as DFQATT and CDR2 as SNEGSKA (reference sequence). V dropped 3 bases and J dropped 8 bases, with 14 bases sitting between them.

This clonotype was detected only a few times. This chain links TRBV6-2 or TRBV6-3 with TRBJ2-5; a weak D match, TRBD1 (6 bases). The V end lost 6 bases, the J end lost 5 bases, and 40 bases lay between the germline ends. The length of the CDR3 is 22 residues. CDR1 MNHEY and CDR2 SVGEGT come from the germline V gene. CDR3 in amino acids: CASRGQTKTGTKFYGTMETQYF. CDR3 sequence (DNA): TGTGCCAGCAGAGGACAAACTAAGACCGGGACAAAGTTTTACGGAACAATGGAGACCCAGTACTTC.

The V call is TRBV2, the J call TRBJ1-4; D remains ambiguous. Germline V CDR1 and CDR2: SNHLY, FYNNEI. V was cut by 4 bases and J by 7 bases, with 7 bases left in between. This CDR3 has 12 residues. The CDR3 is CASSGSGEKLFF. CDR3 sequence (DNA): TGTGCCAGCAGTGGTAGTGGTGAAAAACTGTTTTTT.

This clonotype has more than one count but fewer than ten. The chain couples TRBV7-8 to TRBJ2-1; D unclear. Germline values: CDR1 SGHVS, CDR2 FQNEAQ. The CDR3 is 18 amino acids. V lost 5 bases and J 2 bases, leaving 22 bases between the germline ends. The CDR3 DNA sequence: TGTGCCAGCAGCATAAACCTTTACCGGGCGATGACCTACAATGAGCAGTTCTTC. This translates into CASSINLYRAMTYNEQFF.

Only a few counts were recorded for this clonotype. In DNA form, the CDR3 reads TGTGCCAGCGGACAAAAAATCGGGAGCCATCAGCCCCAGCATTTT. Translated: CASGQKIGSHQPQHF. V usage is TRBV12-3 or TRBV12-4 and J usage is TRBJ1-5; TRBD1 might be the D (5 bases). Trimming stripped 8 bases from V and 5 bases from J, with 19 bases between. The CDR3 contains 15 residues.

This clonotype was found many times. The CDR3 nucleotides read TGTGCCAGCGGCGTTGGGGGGCGCTTAACCTACGAGCAGTACTTC. This encodes CASGVGGRLTYEQYF. J is TRBJ2-7 and V is TRBV28; either TRBD1 or TRBD2 may supply D (6 bases each). The CDR3 is 15 residues long. Germline assignment: CDR1 MDHEN and CDR2 SYDVKM. The germline V and J ends were trimmed by 8 bases and 2 bases, with 19 bases remaining between them.

This clonotype was found a few times. The chain employs TRBV12-3 or TRBV12-4 and TRBJ2-7, with D unresolved. V lost 5 bases, J lost 4 bases, and 6 bases lay in between. The CDR3 extends over 11 amino acids. The DNA of the CDR3 is TGTGCCAGCAGTCTGTATTACGAGCAGTACGTC. This gives the protein CASSLYYEQYV.

This clonotype occurred many times. The chain joins TRBV12-3 or TRBV12-4 to TRBJ2-5; D may be TRBD1 (5 bases). This CDR3 is 13 amino acids long. Trimming shortened V by 5 bases and J by 4 bases, and 11 bases separated the two germline ends. The CDR3 DNA reads as TGTGCCAGCAGTAGCCAGGGTCCAGAGACCCAGTACTTC. Its translation is CASSSQGPETQYF.

This clonotype was observed at least ten times. This chain connects TRBV4-2 to TRBJ1-6, with 7 bases aligning to TRBD1. Germline CDR1 and CDR2: LGHNA and YNFKEQ. V gave up 4 bases and J gave up 7 bases; unmatched junction bases: 4. CDR3 length equals 14 residues. This CDR3 reads CASSPADRNSPLHF. In nucleotides, the CDR3 is TGTGCCAGCAGCCCCGCGGACAGGAATTCACCCCTCCACTTT.

V usage is TRBV10-3 and J usage is TRBJ2-3, with TRBD1 matching 8 bases. Germline V gene lookup returns CDR1 ENHRY and CDR2 SYGVKD. CDR3 length equals 14 residues. V was pared by 8 bases and J by 2 bases, with 6 bases of the junction left unmatched. In DNA, the CDR3 is TGTGCCATCGGCGACAGGGGCCCCACAGATACGCAGTATTTT. It yields the protein CAIGDRGPTDTQYF.

There are many counts of this clonotype. The chain combines TRBV28 with TRBJ1-3; 7 bases line up with TRBD1. The CDR3 spans 18 residues. Germline V gene lookup returns CDR1 MDHEN and CDR2 SYDVKM. The J segment lost 0 bases and the V segment lost 2 bases, leaving 10 bases of the junction unmatched. As DNA, the CDR3 is TGTGCCAGCAGTTTACCCGACAGGGAATGGTACTCTGGAAACACCATATATTTT. Translated, it gives CASSLPDREWYSGNTIYF.

J is TRBJ2-4 and V is TRBV18; 8 bases map to TRBD2. Germline trimming cut 0 bases from V and 8 bases from J; bases unmatched to any gene: 6. The V gene's germline CDR1 is KGHSH and CDR2 LQKENI. The CDR3 spans 15 residues. Written as DNA, the CDR3 is TGTGCCAGCTCACCACCCGCGGGGGGCCTGGACATTCAGTACTTC. Encoded protein: CASSPPAGGLDIQYF.

This clonotype was found a few times. CDR3 in amino acids: CASSFLTGTITGELFF. The CDR3 DNA follows: TGTGCCAGCAGCTTCCTCACCGGGACCATCACCGGGGAGCTGTTTTTT. The genes are TRBV7-9 and TRBJ2-2; D could derive from TRBD1 or TRBD2 (5 bases each). Deletions cut 3 bases from V and 4 bases from J, with 15 bases between. This CDR3 is built from 16 residues. Germline CDR1 SEHNR, CDR2 FQNEAQ (reference sequence).

The chain employs TRBV4-3 and TRBJ1-5; TRBD1 matches at 7 bases. With V trimmed by 0 bases and J by 5 bases, 10 bases remained unmatched. This CDR3 has 17 amino acids. CDR1 and CDR2 from the germline V gene are LGHNA and YSLEER. CDR3: CASSQDWGDRADQPQHF. The CDR3 nucleotides are TGCGCCAGCAGCCAAGATTGGGGCGACAGGGCCGATCAGCCCCAGCATTTT.

This clonotype was picked up a small number of times. V gene TRBV7-3 combines with J gene TRBJ2-4; possible D gene TRBD2, 6 bases. V was shortened by 2 bases and J by 6 bases, with 14 bases between the two germline ends. The CDR3 extends over 15 amino acids. CDR1 SGHTA and CDR2 FQGTGA come from the germline V gene. The CDR3 sequence: CASSLLGGIGNIQYF. The CDR3 nucleotides are TGTGCCAGCAGCTTATTGGGGGGAATTGGAAACATTCAGTACTTC.

The table lists this clonotype with a few counts. This chain uses TRBV2 with TRBJ2-1; D remains unclear. Germline CDR1 SNHLY, CDR2 FYNNEI. The CDR3 is 12 amino acids. V was pared by 3 bases and J by 5 bases, with 5 bases between. The CDR3 sequence is CASSDWDNEQFF. Written as DNA, the CDR3 is TGTGCCAGCAGTGATTGGGACAATGAGCAGTTCTTC.